The sequence of this T cell receptor beta chain was determined in a study of response to subunit inactivated influenza vaccine. TCRdb processed the RT-PCR reads anew with MiXCR; each CDR3 protein has one entry. The table shows around 470,000 distinct CDR3 sequences, with approximately 7.8% occurring only once. This clonotype was seen only a few times. The sequencing used PBMCs from blood, collected around 25 months after vaccination. This receptor was obtained from a man aged 45-69 years who received an inactivated influenza vaccine.

The CDR3 is CSVESGGYGYTF. The CDR3 DNA reads as TGCAGCGTTGAATCAGGGGGCTATGGCTACACCTTC. This sequence joins TRBV29-1 and TRBJ1-2; 7 positions agree with TRBD1. Unmatched junction bases numbered 1, after V lost 2 bases and J lost 4 bases. The CDR3 totals 12 residues. Germline assignment: CDR1 SQVTM and CDR2 ANQGSEA.